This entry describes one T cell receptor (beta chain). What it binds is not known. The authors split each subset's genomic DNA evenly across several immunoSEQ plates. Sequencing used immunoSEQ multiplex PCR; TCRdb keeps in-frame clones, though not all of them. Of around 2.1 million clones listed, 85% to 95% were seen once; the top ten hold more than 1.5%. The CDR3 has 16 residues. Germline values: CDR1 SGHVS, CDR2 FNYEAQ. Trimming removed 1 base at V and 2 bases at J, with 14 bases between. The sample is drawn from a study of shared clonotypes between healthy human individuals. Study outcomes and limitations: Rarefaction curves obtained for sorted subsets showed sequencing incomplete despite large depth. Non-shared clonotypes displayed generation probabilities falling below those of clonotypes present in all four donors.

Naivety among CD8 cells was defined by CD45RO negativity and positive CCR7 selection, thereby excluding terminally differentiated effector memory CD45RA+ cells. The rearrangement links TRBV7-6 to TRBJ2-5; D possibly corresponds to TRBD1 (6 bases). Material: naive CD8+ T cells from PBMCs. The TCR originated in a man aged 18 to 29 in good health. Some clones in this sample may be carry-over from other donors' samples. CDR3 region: CASSLDREGIQETQYF. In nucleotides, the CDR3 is TGTGCCAGCAGCTTAGACAGGGAAGGGATACAAGAGACCCAGTACTTC.